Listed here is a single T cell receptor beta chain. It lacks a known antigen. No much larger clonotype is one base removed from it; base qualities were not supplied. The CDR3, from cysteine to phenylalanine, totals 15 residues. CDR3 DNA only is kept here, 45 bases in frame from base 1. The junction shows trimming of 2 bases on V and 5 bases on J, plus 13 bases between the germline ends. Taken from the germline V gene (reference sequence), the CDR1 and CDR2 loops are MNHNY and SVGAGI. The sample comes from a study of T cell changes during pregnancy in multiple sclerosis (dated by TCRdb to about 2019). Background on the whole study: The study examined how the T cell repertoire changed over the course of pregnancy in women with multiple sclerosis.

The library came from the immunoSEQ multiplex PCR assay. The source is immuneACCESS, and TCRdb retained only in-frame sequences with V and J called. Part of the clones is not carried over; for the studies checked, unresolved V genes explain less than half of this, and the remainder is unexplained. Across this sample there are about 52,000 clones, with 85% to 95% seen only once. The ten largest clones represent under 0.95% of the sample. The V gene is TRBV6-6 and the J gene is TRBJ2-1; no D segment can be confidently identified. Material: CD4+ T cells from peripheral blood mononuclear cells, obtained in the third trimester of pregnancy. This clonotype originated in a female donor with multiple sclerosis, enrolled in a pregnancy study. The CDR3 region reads CASSYPRQANNEQFF. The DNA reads TGTGCCAGCAGTTACCCCCGGCAGGCGAACAATGAGCAGTTCTTC.